A selection of T cell receptor beta chains follows, all from one sample in a study of persistence of HIV-infected CD4 T cells. Here immunoSEQ multiplex PCR was the method, and the copy in TCRdb shows in-frame clones only, minus some. The sample contains roughly 34,000 clones, 82% of which appear only once. The antigens for these receptors are not known. The sequences come from CD4+ T cells sorted from PBMCs after roughly 18-hour stimulation, collected from a patient who received antiretroviral therapy. These receptors came from an adult man with HIV who was CMV-seropositive. The CDR3 runs from the conserved cysteine through the conserved F or W. The D gene is left open where the match is weak. Size values are once, few and many counts, or a class for expanded clones, and some rows have none.

j_call v_call clone_size d_call cdr3_aa cdr3_nt
TRBJ1-1 TRBV28 . TRBD1 CASSLSDRAAFF TGTGCCAGCAGTTTATCGGACAGGGCTGCTTTCTTT
TRBJ2-5 TRBV5-4 . . CASSLAVGGQETQYF TGTGCCAGCAGCTTGGCGGTGGGGGGACAAGAGACCCAGTACTTC
TRBJ1-6 TRBV7-3 . TRBD1 CASSLRQGNSPLHF TGTGCCAGCAGCTTACGACAGGGTAATTCACCCCTCCACTTT
TRBJ1-6 TRBV3-1/TRBV3-2 . . CASSQPPWRIYNSPLHF TGTGCCAGCAGCCAACCCCCGTGGAGGATCTATAATTCACCCCTCCACTTT
TRBJ1-5 TRBV5-4 . . CASSPPENQPQHF TGTGCCAGCAGCCCCCCGGAGAATCAGCCCCAGCATTTT
TRBJ2-5 TRBV6-5 . . CASRPTGSETQYF TGTGCCAGCAGGCCTACAGGGAGTGAGACCCAGTACTTC
TRBJ1-2 TRBV10-2 . TRBD1 CASSGTGDYGYTF TGCGCCAGCAGTGGAACAGGGGACTATGGCTACACCTTC
TRBJ1-5 TRBV15 . . CATSSGGGLVNQPQHF TGTGCCACCAGCTCCGGCGGGGGACTGGTCAATCAGCCCCAGCATTTT
TRBJ2-1 TRBV6-2/TRBV6-3 once . CASSPLGLGNNEQFF TGTGCCAGCAGTCCCCTGGGGCTAGGCAACAATGAGCAGTTCTTC
TRBJ2-1 TRBV7-6 . . CASSLRGGRNDEQFF TGTGCCAGCAGCCTCAGGGGAGGTCGGAACGATGAGCAGTTCTTC
TRBJ1-2 TRBV3-1/TRBV3-2 once TRBD1 CASSSGQGRNGYTF TGTGCCAGCAGCAGCGGACAGGGGAGAAATGGCTACACCTTC
TRBJ2-1 TRBV5-1 once TRBD1 CASSLVGGTGGRNEQFF TGCGCCAGCAGCTTGGTAGGCGGCACAGGGGGTCGGAATGAGCAGTTCTTC
TRBJ1-5 TRBV2 few . CATKHENSNQPQHF TGTGCCACAAAACATGAGAATAGCAATCAGCCCCAGCATTTT
TRBJ2-7 TRBV6-2/TRBV6-3 . . CASSRTNSYEQYF TGTGCCAGCAGTCGGACTAACTCCTACGAGCAGTACTTC
TRBJ1-1 TRBV5-1 . TRBD1 CASSGEGALLNTEAFF TGCGCCAGCAGCGGGGAGGGGGCCTTACTGAACACTGAAGCTTTCTTT
TRBJ1-2 TRBV10-3 . . CAISEPSNYGYTF TGTGCCATCAGTGAACCCAGTAACTATGGCTACACCTTC
TRBJ1-4 TRBV27 . . CASSFVGTYEKLFF TGTGCCAGCAGTTTCGTCGGGACTTACGAAAAACTGTTTTTT
TRBJ2-7 TRBV6-5 . TRBD1 CASSYSGQGANEQYF TGTGCCAGCAGTTACTCGGGACAGGGGGCAAACGAGCAGTACTTC
TRBJ1-2 TRBV10-3 . TRBD1 CAISELAQGADGYTF TGTGCCATCAGTGAGTTAGCCCAGGGGGCGGATGGCTACACCTTC
TRBJ2-1 TRBV11-3 . TRBD2 CASSLGTSNEQFF TGTGCCAGCAGCTTAGGGACTAGCAATGAGCAGTTCTTC
TRBJ2-7 TRBV2 . . CASSEMGYEQYF TGTGCCAGCAGTGAGATGGGGTACGAGCAGTACTTC
TRBJ1-2 TRBV5-4 . . CASTMRTRGAGYTF TGTGCCAGCACCATGCGGACCCGGGGTGCTGGCTACACCTTC
TRBJ2-1 TRBV15 . . CATSPTWSSYNEQFF TGTGCCACCAGTCCTACATGGTCCTCCTACAATGAGCAGTTCTTC
TRBJ1-1 TRBV4-2 . TRBD1 CASSARQGQNTEAFF TGTGCCAGCAGCGCGAGACAGGGACAGAACACTGAAGCTTTCTTT
TRBJ1-2 TRBV6-6 . . CASTPTVPAGYGYTF TGTGCCAGCACCCCGACAGTTCCTGCGGGGTATGGCTACACCTTC
TRBJ1-2 TRBV12-3/TRBV12-4 . . CASRAETFYGYTF TGTGCCAGCAGAGCGGAAACATTCTATGGCTACACCTTC
TRBJ1-5 TRBV20-1 . TRBD1 CSASVGGFHRESNQPQHF TGCAGTGCTAGTGTAGGGGGCTTCCACCGCGAGAGCAATCAGCCCCAGCATTTT
TRBJ1-6 TRBV27 . . CASSFRDSPLHF TGTGCCAGCAGTTTCCGGGATTCACCCCTCCACTTT